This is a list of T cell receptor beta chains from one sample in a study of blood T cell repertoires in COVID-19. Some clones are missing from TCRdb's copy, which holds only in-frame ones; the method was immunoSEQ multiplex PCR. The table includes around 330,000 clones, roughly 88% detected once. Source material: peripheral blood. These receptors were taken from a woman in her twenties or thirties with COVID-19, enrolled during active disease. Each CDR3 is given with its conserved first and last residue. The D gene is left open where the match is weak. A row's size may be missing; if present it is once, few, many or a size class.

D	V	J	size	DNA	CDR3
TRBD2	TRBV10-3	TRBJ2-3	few	TGTGCCATCAGTGGGAGGGGACTAGCGGGCGAAAAGAGCACAGATACGCAGTATTTT	CAISGRGLAGEKSTDTQYF
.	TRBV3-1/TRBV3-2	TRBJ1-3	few	TGTGCCAGCAGCCAAGGGCACCCTGGAAACACCATATATTTT	CASSQGHPGNTIYF
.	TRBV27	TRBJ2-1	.	TGTGCCAGCAGCCTTAGCGGCAGAGACAATGAGCAGTTCTTC	CASSLSGRDNEQFF
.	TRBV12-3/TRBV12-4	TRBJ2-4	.	TGTGCCAGCAGTTTTCGTCGGGATGAGCTTTACTTC	CASSFRRDELYF
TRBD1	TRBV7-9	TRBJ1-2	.	TGTGCCAGCAGCCCCGACAGGGGGGTCTCTAACTATGGCTACACCTTC	CASSPDRGVSNYGYTF
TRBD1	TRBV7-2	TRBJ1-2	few	TGTGCCAGCAGCGATCACGGGACAGGATCCTATGGCTACACCTTC	CASSDHGTGSYGYTF
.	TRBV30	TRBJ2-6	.	TGTGCCTGGTCAAGAGAGGAGAGAACTTCAGTCCTGACTTTC	CAWSREERTSVLTF
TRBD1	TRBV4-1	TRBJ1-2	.	TGCGCCAGCAGCCCACAGGGGGCCACTCTTTATGGCTACACCTTC	CASSPQGATLYGYTF
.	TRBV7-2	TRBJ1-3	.	TGTGCCAGCAGCTTAGAAAGTGGGCAACGAAGCAGAAACACCATATATTTT	CASSLESGQRSRNTIYF
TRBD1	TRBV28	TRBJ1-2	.	TGTGCCAGCAGTTCCACTCGGACAGGGGGGGACTATGGCTACACCTTC	CASSSTRTGGDYGYTF
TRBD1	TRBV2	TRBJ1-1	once	TGTGCCAGTGGGACAGAAAACACTGAAGCTTTCTTT	CASGTENTEAFF
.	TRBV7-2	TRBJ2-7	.	TGTGCCAGCAGCTTAGGTACAGCTTCCTACTACGAGCAGTACTTC	CASSLGTASYYEQYF
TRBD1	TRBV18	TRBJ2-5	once	TGTGCCAGCTCGGTGGGACAGGTGAAAGAGACCCAGTACTTC	CASSVGQVKETQYF
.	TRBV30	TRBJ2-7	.	TGTGCCTGGAGGGAGGATAACTACGAGCAGTACTTC	CAWREDNYEQYF
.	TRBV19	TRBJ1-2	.	TGTGCCAGTAGTATAAGTGCGGGGCATAATCTTTATGGCTACACCTTC	CASSISAGHNLYGYTF
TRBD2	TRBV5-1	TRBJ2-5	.	TGCGCCAGCAGTCTAGCGGGGGGCCAAGAGACCCAGTACTTC	CASSLAGGQETQYF
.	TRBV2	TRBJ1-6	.	TGTGCCAGCACCGAACGGGGGAGCTCCTATAATTCACCCCTCCACTTT	CASTERGSSYNSPLHF
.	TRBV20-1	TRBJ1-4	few	TGCAGTGCTAGTGGGGACAACGCAAAACTGTTTTTT	CSASGDNAKLFF
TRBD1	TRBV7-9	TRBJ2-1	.	TGTGCCAGCAGCCCTAAGACAGGGACCCTACCCTATGAGCAGTTCTTC	CASSPKTGTLPYEQFF
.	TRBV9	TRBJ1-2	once	TGTGCCAGCAGCCCGCGGGAGGGTGAGAATGGCTACACCTTC	CASSPREGENGYTF
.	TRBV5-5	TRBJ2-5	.	TGTGCCAGCGTTCTTACAGGGAGTGAGACCCAGTACTTC	CASVLTGSETQYF
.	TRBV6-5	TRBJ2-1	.	TGTGCCAGCAGTTACGGAAAGGGGGGGTCGCAGTTCTTC	CASSYGKGGSQFF
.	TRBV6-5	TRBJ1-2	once	TGTGCCAGCAGTAAACAGAACTATGGCTACACCTTC	CASSKQNYGYTF
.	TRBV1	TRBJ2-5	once	TGCACCAGCAGCCAAGGTGCTAGCGGGAAAGAGACCCAGTACTTC	CTSSQGASGKETQYF
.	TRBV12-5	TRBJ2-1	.	TGTGCTAGTGGGCTGACACGCAGCTCCTACAATGAGCAGTTCTTC	CASGLTRSSYNEQFF
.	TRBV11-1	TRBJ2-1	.	TGTGCCAGCAGCTTAGGGACAGGGAGGGTGTATGAGCAGTTCTTC	CASSLGTGRVYEQFF
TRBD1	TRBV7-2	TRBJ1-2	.	TGTGCCAGCAGCAAGGGACAGAACCCTAACTATGGCTACACCTTC	CASSKGQNPNYGYTF
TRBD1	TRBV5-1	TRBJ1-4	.	TGCGCCAGCAGCTGGGAGACAGGGAAGCCAACTAATGAAAAACTGTTTTTT	CASSWETGKPTNEKLFF
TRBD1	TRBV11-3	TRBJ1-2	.	TGTGCCAGCTCGGCTGACAGGGGGCATGGCTACACCTTC	CASSADRGHGYTF
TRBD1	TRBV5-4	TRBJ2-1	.	TGTGCCAGCAGCTTGGTTGGACAGGGATATCTCAATGAGCAGTTCTTC	CASSLVGQGYLNEQFF
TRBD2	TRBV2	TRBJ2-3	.	TGTGCCAGCACTTACGGGGGGTCTACAGATACGCAGTATTTT	CASTYGGSTDTQYF